These 28 T cell receptor beta chains were sequenced from one sample in a study of radiotherapy plus CTLA-4 blockade in lung cancer. Clones were sequenced by immunoSEQ multiplex PCR, and TCRdb holds only the in-frame ones, with some missing. The repertoire holds about 80,000 clones, approximately 83% seen once, with more than 2% in the top ten. The sequencing used peripheral blood, collected from a patient treated with radiotherapy plus ipilimumab. The receptors come from a human donor with non-small cell lung cancer who had a partial response to radiotherapy plus ipilimumab.

Here the CDR3 DNA reads TGCGCCAGCAGCTTGGTTGGACAGGGGCTCCAAGAGACCCAGTACTTC. Translating it yields CASSLVGQGLQETQYF. The chain recombines TRBV5-1 with TRBJ2-5, with 9 bases aligning to TRBD1. This CDR3 comprises 16 residues. V was pared by 0 bases and J by 1 base, with 4 bases of the junction left unmatched. Germline assignment: CDR1 SGHRS and CDR2 YFSETQ.

J is TRBJ1-4 and V is TRBV5-5; weak D call: TRBD1 (6 bases). This CDR3 has 14 residues. The ends were cut back, 3 bases at V and 1 base at J, with 7 bases in the middle. Germline-derived CDR1 and CDR2 are SGHKS and YYEKEE (reference sequence). CDR3: CASSSTGTNEKLFF. The DNA of the CDR3 is TGTGCCAGCAGCTCGACAGGAACTAATGAAAAACTGTTTTTT.

The V call is TRBV9, the J call TRBJ2-3; tentatively, D is TRBD2 (6 bases). V was pared by 0 bases and J by 3 bases, with 17 bases between. The CDR3 runs 17 residues. The V gene's germline CDR1 is SGDLS and CDR2 YYNGEE. CDR3 bases: TGTGCCAGCAGCGTAGGCCCGACGGGAGTTGTTACAGATACGCAGTATTTT. Its translation is CASSVGPTGVVTDTQYF.

The chain carries TRBV6-1 and TRBJ2-7; 7 bases are a match to TRBD2. V lost 10 bases and J lost 2; bases outside the gene matches: 8. The CDR3 has 13 amino acids. Germline V gene data show CDR1 as MNHNS and CDR2 as SASEGT. The CDR3 here is CAIPKSGAYEQYF. The CDR3 DNA is TGTGCCATACCTAAAAGCGGGGCCTACGAGCAGTACTTC.

J is TRBJ1-6 and V is TRBV5-4; 10 bases align to TRBD1. Germline V gene sequence: CDR1 SGHNT, CDR2 YYREEE (reference sequence). J gave up 13 bases and V 0 bases, and 10 bases lay outside the gene matches. CDR3 length: 16 residues. The CDR3 bases are TGTGCCAGCAGCTTGGAGGGGGGACAGGGGTCGGCTCCCCTCCACTTT. Its translation is CASSLEGGQGSAPLHF. Together with reference TRBV5-4 and TRBJ1-6, the CDR3 gives the full variable domain: ETGVTQSPTHLIKTRGQQVTLRCSSQSGHNTVSWYQQALGQGPQFIFQYYREEENGRGNFPPRFSGLQFPNYSSELNVNALELDDSALYLCASSLEGGQGSAPLHFGNGTRLTVT.

The chain couples TRBV10-3 to TRBJ2-7, with TRBD2 matching over 15 bases. V shed 2 bases and J 9 bases; nucleotides not matched to a gene: 5. CDR1 is ENHRY, CDR2 SYGVKD, per germline. CDR3 length equals 15 residues. The DNA for the CDR3 is TGTGCCATCAGTGAGGGACTAGCGGGAGGGCCGGCGCAGTACGTC. Translating it yields CAISEGLAGGPAQYV.

The rearrangement uses TRBV4-3 and TRBJ2-3, with TRBD1 identical over 8 bases. The length of the CDR3 is 17 residues. The ends lost 0 bases at V and 1 base at J; junction bases unmatched: 6. Per the germline V gene, CDR1 is LGHNA and CDR2 is YSLEER. CDR3 sequence (DNA): TGCGCCAGCAGCCAAGAGTCCAGGGGGCTTGGCACAGATACGCAGTATTTT. Encoded protein: CASSQESRGLGTDTQYF.

The J gene is TRBJ1-3, the V gene TRBV28; D is possibly TRBD1 (6 bases). Trimming took 3 bases from V and 7 from J, leaving 10 bases between them. Germline lookup yields CDR1 MDHEN and CDR2 SYDVKM. The CDR3 consists of 13 residues. The CDR3 here is CASSFRQANTIYF. CDR3 DNA: TGTGCCAGCAGTTTCAGACAGGCTAACACCATATATTTT.

The rearrangement joins TRBV2 to TRBJ2-5; 11 nucleotides align to TRBD1. The CDR3 has 20 amino acids. J was trimmed by 6 bases and V by 4 bases; bases with no gene match: 22. Per the germline V gene, CDR1 is SNHLY and CDR2 is FYNNEI. This chain's CDR3 is CASSAGQGAIGQKLGKTQYF. Written as DNA, the CDR3 is TGTGCCAGCAGTGCCGGACAGGGGGCCATCGGGCAAAAGCTAGGCAAGACCCAGTACTTC.

The chain uses TRBV7-9 and TRBJ2-2; TRBD1 aligns across 9 bases. Germline CDR1 is SEHNR and CDR2 is FQNEAQ (reference sequence). The CDR3 is made up of 17 amino acids. The trim removed 5 bases at V and 8 bases at J, leaving 15 bases unmatched. CDR3 DNA sequence: TGTGCCAGCAGCCCCAAAGGACAGGGGCCCCCAGGTGGGGAGCTGTTTTTT. Amino acid sequence: CASSPKGQGPPGGELFF.

The V call is TRBV6-6, the J call TRBJ1-2; D not certain. The CDR3 covers 14 residues. CDR1 is MNHNY and CDR2 is SVGAGI in the germline V gene (reference sequence). V gave up 2 bases and J gave up 6 bases, with 13 bases separating them. CDR3 DNA: TGTGCCAGCAGTTACGGTCCAGGCTCACATGGCTACACCTTC. This codes for CASSYGPGSHGYTF.

This sequence joins TRBV25-1 and TRBJ2-7; TRBD2 matches at 11 bases. CDR1 and CDR2 (germline): MGHDK, SYGVNS. Unmatched junction bases numbered 7, after V lost 10 bases and J lost 5 bases. This CDR3 contains 13 residues. CDR3 amino acids: CATQLAGVHEQYF. The CDR3 coding sequence is TGTGCCACCCAACTAGCGGGAGTCCACGAGCAGTACTTC.

The DNA of the CDR3 is TGTGCCAGCAGCGCTGTAACCGGGGGCACAGATACGCAGTATTTT. Residues: CASSAVTGGTDTQYF. The genes are TRBV7-9 and TRBJ2-3, with D tentatively TRBD2 (5 bases). Trimming removed 5 bases from V and 1 base from J, with 13 bases in between. CDR3 size: 15 residues. Germline values: CDR1 SEHNR, CDR2 FQNEAQ (reference sequence).

The V call is TRBV28, the J call TRBJ1-3; unclear D gene. Trimming removed 7 bases from V and 0 bases from J, with 10 bases in between. CDR1 MDHEN and CDR2 SYDVKM come from the germline V gene. The CDR3 has 14 amino acids. Here the CDR3 DNA reads TGTGCCAGCACTTACGGTCGCTCTGGAAACACCATATATTTT. Residues: CASTYGRSGNTIYF.

The chain recombines TRBV7-9 with TRBJ1-1; D perhaps matches TRBD1 (6 bases). CDR3 length: 15 residues. Trimming shortened V by 5 bases and J by 2 bases, and 15 bases separated the two germline ends. The germline gives CDR1 SEHNR, CDR2 FQNEAQ (reference sequence). CDR3 in amino acids: CASSPLTGLNTEAFF. In nucleotides, the CDR3 is TGTGCCAGCAGCCCACTAACAGGGTTAAACACTGAAGCTTTCTTT. The full variable domain, its missing parts supplied by reference TRBV7-9 and TRBJ1-1, is DTGVSQNPRHKITKRGQNVTFRCDPISEHNRLYWYRQTLGQGPEFLTYFQNEAQLEKSRLLSDRFSAERPKGSFSTLEIQRTEQGDSAMYLCASSPLTGLNTEAFFGQGTRLTVV.

The DNA of the CDR3 is TGCAGCGTTGAAGATCCCCGTTCAACCTACGAGCAGTACTTC. This sequence encodes CSVEDPRSTYEQYF. The rearrangement uses TRBV29-1 and TRBJ2-5, with no clear D. The J call could be wrong; TRBJ2-7 is a better fit for the DNA end. Germline V gene sequence: CDR1 SQVTM, CDR2 ANQGSEA. This CDR3 spans 14 amino acids.

V gene TRBV28 combines with J gene TRBJ1-2, with D possibly matching TRBD1 (5 bases). The CDR3 contains 14 residues. V was clipped by 7 bases and J by 7 bases, with 19 bases between them. Germline V CDR1 and CDR2: MDHEN, SYDVKM. CDR3 sequence: CASTWWGENSGYTF. CDR3 coding DNA: TGTGCCAGCACCTGGTGGGGGGAAAATAGTGGCTACACCTTC.

V usage is TRBV30 and J usage is TRBJ2-1; TRBD2 agrees at 8 bases. Germline loops: CDR1 GTSNPN, CDR2 SVGIG (reference sequence). The CDR3 is 16 residues long. Unmatched junction bases numbered 7, after V lost 1 base and J lost 2 bases. The CDR3 sequence: CAWSGIAGSPYNEQFF. The DNA for the CDR3 is TGTGCCTGGAGTGGGATAGCGGGGTCCCCCTACAATGAGCAGTTCTTC.

This clone has only a few counts. V and J are TRBV30 and TRBJ1-1; 11 bases are a match to TRBD1. Per the germline V gene, CDR1 is GTSNPN and CDR2 is SVGIG (reference sequence). This CDR3 is 17 amino acids long. Trimming cost V 1 base and J 5 bases; bases outside gene matches: 12. CDR3 coding DNA: TGTGCCTGGAGTGCTTACGTGGGACAGGGGGGAGAAACTGAAGCTTTCTTT. Translation gives CAWSAYVGQGGETEAFF.

The chain uses TRBV29-1 and TRBJ1-1, with D possibly being TRBD1 (5 bases). Per germline, CDR1 SQVTM and CDR2 ANQGSEA. The CDR3 consists of 13 residues. V lost 6 bases and J lost 1, with 12 bases in between. The CDR3 region is CSVQQGQNTEAFF. The CDR3 DNA reads TGCAGCGTCCAGCAGGGCCAGAACACTGAAGCTTTCTTT.

The rearrangement links TRBV5-6 to TRBJ2-1; 10 nucleotides align to TRBD1. With 6 bases clipped from V and 4 bases from J, the junction kept 7 bases outside the gene matches. Germline assignment: CDR1 SGHDT and CDR2 YYEEEE. The CDR3 is made up of 15 amino acids. CDR3 DNA sequence: TGTGCCAGCACGAGGGGACAGGGGCAATACAATGAGCAGTTCTTC. This codes for CASTRGQGQYNEQFF.

V gene TRBV28 combines with J gene TRBJ1-2, with D possibly being TRBD1 (6 bases). This CDR3 region has 12 residues. Deletions cut 6 bases from V and 7 bases from J, with 12 bases between. From germline, CDR1 is MDHEN and CDR2 SYDVKM. CDR3 sequence: CASRPGASGYTF. The CDR3 DNA sequence: TGTGCCAGCAGGCCAGGGGCTAGTGGCTACACCTTC.

The chain carries TRBV6-5 and TRBJ1-1; TRBD1 aligns across 9 bases. Unmatched junction bases numbered 7, after V lost 6 bases and J lost 8 bases. Germline CDR1 is MNHEY and CDR2 is SVGAGI. There are 13 residues in the CDR3. The CDR3 nucleotides are TGTGCCAGCAGCGGGACAGGGAGGATAGAAGCTTTCTTT. As protein: CASSGTGRIEAFF.

This rearrangement joins TRBV18 to TRBJ2-7, with 10 bases that match TRBD1. Germline V gene sequence: CDR1 KGHSH, CDR2 LQKENI. The CDR3 is 13 amino acids. V was pared by 2 bases and J by 7 bases, with 2 bases of the junction left unmatched. The CDR3 sequence is CASSPDRGREQYV. CDR3 DNA: TGTGCCAGCTCACCAGACAGGGGGCGAGAGCAGTACGTC.

The J gene is TRBJ2-5, the V gene TRBV27; 9 nucleotides align to TRBD1. The J call is in doubt because the DNA end fits TRBJ2-7 better. Germline V gene lookup returns CDR1 MNHEY and CDR2 SMNVEV (reference sequence). The CDR3 has 18 residues. The CDR3 coding sequence is TGTGCCAGCTCGGGACAGGGATTGTCGGAGACGTCGTCCTACGAGCAGTACTTC. It yields the protein CASSGQGLSETSSYEQYF.

The chain links TRBV10-3 to TRBJ2-2, with 7 bases aligning to TRBD2. V lost 4 bases, J lost 1 base, and 3 bases stayed unmatched. This CDR3 comprises 15 residues. Looked up from germline, CDR1 is ENHRY and CDR2 is SYGVKD. The CDR3 DNA follows: TGTGCCATCAGTGTGTCTAGCGGGAACACCGGGGAGCTGTTTTTT. It yields the protein CAISVSSGNTGELFF.

A remark on this clone: Other DNA sequences within the sample encode an identical CDR3. The CDR3 protein is CASSLRQGGTEAFF. CDR3 bases: TGTGCCAGCAGCTTACGACAGGGTGGCACTGAAGCTTTCTTT. The rearrangement uses TRBV5-4 and TRBJ1-1, with TRBD1 matching over 7 bases. Germline V gene lookup returns CDR1 SGHNT and CDR2 YYREEE (reference sequence). CDR3 length: 14 residues. Unmatched junction bases numbered 5, after V lost 2 bases and J lost 4 bases.

V and J are TRBV4-1 and TRBJ2-2, with D unclear. From germline, CDR1 is MGHRA and CDR2 YSYEKL. Trimming took 5 bases from V and 5 from J, leaving 18 bases between them. The CDR3 covers 16 residues. The CDR3 protein is CASSYDRARSTGELFF. For the CDR3, the DNA is TGCGCCAGCAGCTATGATCGTGCTCGGAGTACCGGGGAGCTGTTTTTT.